Listed here are 5 T cell receptor beta chains from one sample, sequenced in a study of blood T cells in healthy people across ages. Alongside a J-beta primer mix, a sample-barcoded 5' primer served in a second PCR lasting roughly 7 to 12 cycles. TCRdb redid the calling of the 5' RACE reads with MiXCR, one entry per CDR3 protein. Among about 290,000 distinct CDR3 sequences, about 25% were seen once, and the ten largest hold 29%. Sample: blood. These receptors all come from a woman aged 70-85 years in good health.

CDR3 nucleotide sequence: TGCGCCAGCAGCCCCAACCCACAGGTAATGAACACTGAAGCTTTCTTT. Amino acids: CASSPNPQVMNTEAFF. The chain recombines TRBV5-1 with TRBJ1-1; tentatively, D is TRBD1 (5 bases). This CDR3 contains 16 residues. V was pared by 4 bases and J by 0 bases, with 16 bases between. From germline, CDR1 is SGHRS and CDR2 YFSETQ.

This rearrangement joins TRBV4-1 to TRBJ2-5, with D perhaps TRBD2 (6 bases). The V end was cut by 4 bases, the J end by 1 base, with 7 bases between. The CDR3 contains 13 residues. CDR1 and CDR2 (germline): MGHRA, YSYEKL. The CDR3 sequence is CASSRRVQETQYF. CDR3 nucleotides: TGCGCCAGCAGCCGGAGGGTCCAAGAGACCCAGTACTTC.

This clonotype has only one observation. It may be a read error: a sequence one base away is much more abundant. The chain uses TRBV7-2 and TRBJ2-5; 11 bases fit TRBD2. V dropped 4 bases and J dropped 3; count of bases not matched to a gene: 4. Germline V gives CDR1 SGHTA, CDR2 FQGNSA. The CDR3 has 15 residues. CDR3 in amino acids: CASSSTSGVEETQYF. The CDR3 coding sequence is TGTGCCAGCAGCTCGACTAGCGGGGTGGAAGAGACCCAGTACTTC.

This clonotype was counted a few times. The chain has TRBV6-5 and TRBJ2-5; 12 bases are a match to TRBD2. The J call is uncertain, as TRBJ2-1 better fits the DNA end. CDR3 length equals 17 residues. Germline-derived CDR1 and CDR2 are MNHEY and SVGAGI. The CDR3 coding sequence is TGTGCCAGCAGTTACGGGGGCGGGACTAGCGGGCACAATGAGCAGTTCTTC. Its protein product is CASSYGGGTSGHNEQFF.

The gene calls are TRBV7-9 and TRBJ1-1; TRBD1 matches 11 bases. Germline assignment: CDR1 SEHNR and CDR2 FQNEAQ (reference sequence). CDR3 size: 16 residues. With 5 bases clipped from V and 3 bases from J, the junction kept 8 bases outside the gene matches. The CDR3 DNA reads as TGTGCCAGCAGCGCAGGACAGGGGGCGGGGGACACTGAAGCTTTCTTT. Translation: CASSAGQGAGDTEAFF.